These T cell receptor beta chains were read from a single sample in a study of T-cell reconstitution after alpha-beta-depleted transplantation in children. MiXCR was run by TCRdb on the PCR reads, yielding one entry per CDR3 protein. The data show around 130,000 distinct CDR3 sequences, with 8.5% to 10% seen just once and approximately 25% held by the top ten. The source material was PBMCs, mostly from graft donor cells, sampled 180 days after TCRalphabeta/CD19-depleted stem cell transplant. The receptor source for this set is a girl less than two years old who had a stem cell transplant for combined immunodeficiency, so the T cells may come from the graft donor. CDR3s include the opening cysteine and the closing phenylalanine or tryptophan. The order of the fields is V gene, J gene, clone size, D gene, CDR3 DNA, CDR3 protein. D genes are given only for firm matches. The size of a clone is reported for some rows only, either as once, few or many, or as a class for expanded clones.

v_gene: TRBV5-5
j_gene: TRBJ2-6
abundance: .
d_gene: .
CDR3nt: TGTGCCAGCACGGGTGGCTCTGGGGCCAACGTCCTGACTTTC
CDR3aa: CASTGGSGANVLTF

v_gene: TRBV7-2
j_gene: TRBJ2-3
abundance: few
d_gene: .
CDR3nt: TGTGCCAGCAGCTTAGGGAGGGCCCGGGACCTACGTTTT
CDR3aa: CASSLGRARDLRF

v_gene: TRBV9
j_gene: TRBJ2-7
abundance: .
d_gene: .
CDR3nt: TGTGCCAGCAGCGTCGGGCTCGAGATCTACGAGCAGTACTTC
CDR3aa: CASSVGLEIYEQYF

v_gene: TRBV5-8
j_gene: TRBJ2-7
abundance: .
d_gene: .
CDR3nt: TGTGCCAGCAGCTTGGTCGACTACTCCTACGAGCAGTACTTC
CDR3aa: CASSLVDYSYEQYF

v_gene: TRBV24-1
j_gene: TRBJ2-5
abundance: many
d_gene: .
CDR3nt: TGTGCCACCAGTGATCGGACGAGGGAAGAGACCCAGTACTTC
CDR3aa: CATSDRTREETQYF

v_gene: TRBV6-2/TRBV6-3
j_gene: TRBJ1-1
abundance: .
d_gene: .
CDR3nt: TGTGCCAGCAGTCTCGGGCCCCTGAACACTGAAGCTTTCTTT
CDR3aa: CASSLGPLNTEAFF

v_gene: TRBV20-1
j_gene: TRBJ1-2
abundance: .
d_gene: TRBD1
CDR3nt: TGCAGTGCTTGGGACAGGGTCTATGGCTACACCTTC
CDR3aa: CSAWDRVYGYTF

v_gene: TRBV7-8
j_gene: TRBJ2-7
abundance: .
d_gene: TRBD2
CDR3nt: TGTGCCAGCAGCTTAGCGTCAGCGGGAGGACAGTACTTC
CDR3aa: CASSLASAGGQYF

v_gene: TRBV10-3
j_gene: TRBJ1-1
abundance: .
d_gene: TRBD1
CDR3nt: TGTGCCATCAGCCCATTACAGGGGGTCTCCGAAGCTTTCTTT
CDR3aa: CAISPLQGVSEAFF

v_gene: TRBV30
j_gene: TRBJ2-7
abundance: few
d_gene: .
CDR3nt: TGTGCCTGGACCCAGGGTTACGAGCAGTACTTC
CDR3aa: CAWTQGYEQYF

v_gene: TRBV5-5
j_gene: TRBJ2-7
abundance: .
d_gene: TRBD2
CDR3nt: TGTGCCAGCAGCTTCGGGACTAGCGTTTACGAGCAGTACTTC
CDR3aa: CASSFGTSVYEQYF

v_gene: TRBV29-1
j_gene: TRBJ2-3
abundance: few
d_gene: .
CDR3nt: TGCAGCTACTTCAGGGTGGGTCGCACAGATACGCAGTATTTT
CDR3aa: CSYFRVGRTDTQYF

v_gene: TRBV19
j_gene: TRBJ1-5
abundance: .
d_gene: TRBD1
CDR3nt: TGTGCCAGTAGTACGACAGGGGGAAATAGCAATCAGCCCCAGCATTTT
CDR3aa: CASSTTGGNSNQPQHF

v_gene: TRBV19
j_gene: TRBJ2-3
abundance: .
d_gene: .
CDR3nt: TGTGCCAGTAGTATTTCAGAGGAGCGCACAGATACGCAGTATTTT
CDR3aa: CASSISEERTDTQYF

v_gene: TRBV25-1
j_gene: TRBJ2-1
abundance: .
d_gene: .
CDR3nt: TGTGCCAGCAGGGGCGGGGACGGCTCCTACAATGAGCAGTTCTTC
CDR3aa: CASRGGDGSYNEQFF

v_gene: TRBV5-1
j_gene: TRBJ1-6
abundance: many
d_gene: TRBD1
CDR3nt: TGCGCCAGCAGCTTCGCGGACAGGAGATCACCCCTCCACTTT
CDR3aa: CASSFADRRSPLHF

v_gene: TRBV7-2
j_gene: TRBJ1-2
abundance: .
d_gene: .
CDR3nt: TGTGTCAGCAGCTTACCCCTAGGGGTGCAGTCGGGTCACACCTTC
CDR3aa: CVSSLPLGVQSGHTF

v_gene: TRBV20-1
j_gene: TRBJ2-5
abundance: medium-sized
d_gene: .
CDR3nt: TGCAGTGCCCCACTAGTTTGGGAAGAGACCCAGTACTTC
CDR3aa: CSAPLVWEETQYF

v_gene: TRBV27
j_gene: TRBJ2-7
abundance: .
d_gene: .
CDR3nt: TGTGCCAGCAGTTTTGGGGGCAGTCCAACCTACGAGCAGTACTTC
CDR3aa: CASSFGGSPTYEQYF

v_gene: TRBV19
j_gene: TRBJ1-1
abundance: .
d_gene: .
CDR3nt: TGTGCCAGTAGTAAACTCCTTTTGGGTAACACTGAAGCTTTCTTT
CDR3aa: CASSKLLLGNTEAFF

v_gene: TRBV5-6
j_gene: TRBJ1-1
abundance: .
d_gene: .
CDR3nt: TGTGCCAGCAGCTGGCGGGGGCCAGGTGAAGCTTTCTTT
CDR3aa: CASSWRGPGEAFF

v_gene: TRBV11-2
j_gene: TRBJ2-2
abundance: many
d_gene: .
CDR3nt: TGTGCCAGCAGCTTAGGGGCGGGGAACACCGGGGAGCTGTTTTTT
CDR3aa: CASSLGAGNTGELFF

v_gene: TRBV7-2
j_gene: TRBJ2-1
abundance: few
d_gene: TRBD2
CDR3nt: TGTGCCAGCAGCGGGGGACTAGCATACAATGAGCAGTTCTTC
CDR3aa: CASSGGLAYNEQFF

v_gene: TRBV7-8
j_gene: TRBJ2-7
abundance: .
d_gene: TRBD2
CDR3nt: TGTGCCAGCAGCCCCGGGACTAGGGGCCACGAGCAGTACTTC
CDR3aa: CASSPGTRGHEQYF

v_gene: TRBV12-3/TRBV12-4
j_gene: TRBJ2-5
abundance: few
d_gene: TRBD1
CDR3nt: TGTGCCAGCACCAGAGGGACAGGGTCACAAGAGACCCAGTACTTC
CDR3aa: CASTRGTGSQETQYF